Listed below are T cell receptor beta chains from one sample, sequenced in a study of preoperative IRX-2 immunotherapy in early breast cancer. The method was immunoSEQ multiplex PCR; TCRdb's version includes in-frame clones alone and lacks a portion of them. This sample has roughly 40,000 clones, with around 77% found just once. Sequences were derived from tumor tissue, sampled after IRX-2 immunotherapy. These receptors were collected from a human donor with breast cancer. The conserved cysteine and the conserved F or W are not part of the CDR3 here. Fields, in order: CDR3 length, V gene, clone size, CDR3 protein. Part of the rows lack a size; the others show once, few, many or a class for expanded clones.

14,TRBV12-5,-,ASAMILAGGPDTQY
13,TRBV5-1,few,ASSSVGAGAETQY
12,TRBV11-3,-,ASSFSGSRHEQF
11,TRBV7-1,-,ASSLDRAQPQH
13,TRBV28,-,ASSFYDRVTYEQY
13,TRBV5-1,-,ASSRLGRGFFEAF
12,TRBV5-1,-,ASRILQVGETQY
10,TRBV27,-,ASRRMNTEAF
13,TRBV5-1,-,ASSLVGGGGGKLF
12,TRBV11-3,-,ASSLDGGTGELF
11,TRBV7-1,-,ASSPQPLGEQF
13,TRBV5-1,-,ASSLIQPSTDTQY
13,TRBV6-8,-,ASSYGAGVAYEQY
11,TRBV6-8,once,ASKRDSFPGYT
13,TRBV11-3,few,ASSPDTGGSYEQY
14,TRBV7-5,-,ASSLDGRADTGELF
11,TRBV6-4,few,ASRLQGASPLH
14,TRBV11-3,-,ASSSLTGTKSHEQY
12,TRBV6-1,-,ASSEVLTGNEQF
12,TRBV4-1,-,ASSQVRGEYEQY
12,TRBV6-8,few,ASSLRTGNYGYT
13,TRBV6-8,-,AISAQGATNEKLF
12,TRBV7-7,-,ASSPDLPSYEQY
14,TRBV10-2,-,ASSELAGSNTGELF
12,TRBV11-3,-,ASSFDTGVGGYT
12,TRBV29-1,-,SVGLRALNNEQF
10,TRBV12-5,-,ASQAENTEAF
13,TRBV18,-,ASSFDRGRDQPQH
13,TRBV7-7,-,ASSLSSGRVNEQF
13,TRBV6-8,-,ASSSRGGGGSPLH
12,TRBV11-3,few,ASSFPAGYREQY
14,TRBV7-1,-,ASSHNFDRSGNTIY
14,TRBV5-1,-,ASSGKLGGPDYEQY
12,TRBV6-8,-,ASSLERGKYEQY
12,TRBV6-8,-,ASRLAGGAGELF
13,TRBV11-3,once,ASRGSGGYTDTQY
10,TRBV6-4,-,ASSYVGVEQY
18,TRBV7-7,-,ASSLGSHQGMGTSGNTIY
16,TRBV5-1,-,ASRSSGSGLSSYNEQF
11,TRBV6-8,few,ASSYRMNTEAF
13,TRBV6-8,-,ASSYFSLDPETQY
13,TRBV6-1,medium-sized,ASSEGRGRIHEQY
13,TRBV5-1,-,ASSSTGGQGNTIY
12,TRBV11-3,-,ASSRTGKGNTIY
13,TRBV5-1,once,ASSLVLGSAGELF
12,TRBV11-3,-,ASSSDANGQPQH
13,TRBV14,-,ASSPPGLATDTQY
13,TRBV11-3,few,ASSLSTGGQYEQY
13,TRBV15,-,ATSRDRGAYNEQF
11,TRBV6-8,-,ASSYSRDREAF
14,TRBV7-1,-,ASSSSGTGVYNEQF
11,TRBV14,-,ASSQVNGQGYT
14,TRBV12-5,-,ASGLPWTRGHYGYT
15,TRBV18,-,ASSPPGGSWDTDTQY